The next 23 T cell receptor beta chains were all read from a single sample in a study of response to subunit inactivated influenza vaccine (dated by TCRdb to the late 2010s). Library preparation used RT-PCR. Sequencing instrument: Illumina HiSeq 2500. TCRdb reran the public reads through fastp at Q25 and MiXCR, keeping productive beta chains. Merged by CDR3 protein, the rows form single entries marked with the most common genes and DNA. For this sample the table gives 150,000 to 200,000 distinct CDR3 sequences, of which approximately 12% were detected only once. The ten largest clones take up about 29% of the sample. The sample was also reused in another study, on T cells expressing NK-cell markers. As the second paper documents: The TCR beta cDNA libraries were made using 5'RACE template switching, a step that added both a universal primer site and unique molecular identifiers.

The sequencing here drew on CD8+ T cells sorted from PBMCs, taken roughly 12 days after vaccination. These receptor sequences come from a man aged 50-60 years who received an inactivated influenza vaccine. Donor details come from another sample of the same person, matched by shared clones.

The rearrangement uses TRBV11-2 and TRBJ2-1; D unresolved. The CDR3 is 16 residues long. The germline V gene has CDR1 SGHAT and CDR2 FQNNGV. Trimming pared 5 bases from V and 0 bases from J, leaving 14 bases between. The CDR3 spells CASSLESPSSYNEQFF. The CDR3 coding sequence is TGTGCCAGCAGCCTGGAGTCCCCGAGCTCCTACAATGAGCAGTTCTTC.

This clonotype has more than one count but fewer than ten. The chain combines TRBV7-8 with TRBJ2-5; D perhaps matches TRBD2 (7 bases). The V gene lost 4 bases and the J gene lost 4 bases, with 13 bases spanning the gap. CDR3 length: 14 residues. Germline CDR1 reads SGHVS; CDR2 reads FQNEAQ. The CDR3: CASSWGGPLETQYF. The CDR3 nucleotides read TGTGCCAGCAGCTGGGGGGGCCCTTTAGAGACCCAGTACTTC.

Many counts were recorded for this clonotype. The chain recombines TRBV28 with TRBJ2-4, with D maybe TRBD2 (6 bases). The CDR3 runs to 14 residues. Germline assignment: CDR1 MDHEN and CDR2 SYDVKM. V was shortened by 5 bases and J by 8 bases, with 16 bases between the two germline ends. CDR3 sequence (DNA): TGTGCCAGCAGTCTTGGGACTGGGCGCGACATTCAGTACTTC. Translating it yields CASSLGTGRDIQYF.

This clonotype was counted between two and nine times. The DNA for the CDR3 is TGTGCCAGCAGCTTAGATGTGTGGTTTAGCACAGATACGCAGTATTTT. Its protein product is CASSLDVWFSTDTQYF. The J gene is TRBJ2-3, the V gene TRBV11-2; no definite D call. V lost 0 bases and J lost 0, with 10 bases in between. Germline V lookup: CDR1 SGHAT, CDR2 FQNNGV. The CDR3 has 16 residues.

This clonotype was observed a few times. This chain uses TRBV7-2 with TRBJ2-7; D possibly corresponds to TRBD2 (5 bases). The germline V gene encodes CDR1 SGHTA and CDR2 FQGNSA. The CDR3 spans 17 residues. V was pared by 2 bases and J by 7 bases, with 24 bases between. In DNA, the CDR3 is TGTGCCAGCAGCTTAATTGGGGTCAGGCCCCCCGGAGGTGAGCAGTACTTC. As protein: CASSLIGVRPPGGEQYF.

The V call is TRBV9, the J call TRBJ2-3; D not certain. CDR1 is SGDLS and CDR2 is YYNGEE in the germline V gene. Trimming pared 0 bases from V and 1 base from J, leaving 9 bases between. The CDR3 contains 15 residues. The CDR3 sequence is CASSVEGGGTDTQYF. Written as DNA, the CDR3 is TGTGCCAGCAGCGTAGAGGGCGGAGGCACAGATACGCAGTATTTT.

The chain carries TRBV9 and TRBJ2-1; D might be TRBD2 (6 bases). The ends were cut back, 3 bases at V and 2 bases at J, with 12 bases in the middle. CDR3 size: 15 residues. Germline-derived CDR1 and CDR2 are SGDLS and YYNGEE. The CDR3 nucleotides read TGTGCCAGCAGCGGTTCCGGGACTGCCTACAATGAGCAGTTCTTC. This translates into CASSGSGTAYNEQFF.

The chain employs TRBV5-5 and TRBJ1-2; D unresolved. The CDR3 sequence is 13 residues long. Trimming took 0 bases from V and 6 from J, leaving 9 bases between them. Germline V gene sequence: CDR1 SGHKS, CDR2 YYEKEE (reference sequence). In DNA, the CDR3 is TGTGCCAGCAGCTTGGGAGATTGGGATGGCTACACCTTC. Translated: CASSLGDWDGYTF.

The sample holds many counts of this clonotype. The V and J genes are TRBV11-2 and TRBJ1-1; D is unclear. V was pared by 1 base and J by 1 base, with 4 bases between. Germline lookup yields CDR1 SGHAT and CDR2 FQNNGV. This CDR3 has 13 residues. DNA of the CDR3: TGTGCCAGCAGCTTAGGTCCGAACACTGAAGCTTTCTTT. Translation gives CASSLGPNTEAFF. The full variable domain, in which reference TRBV11-2 and TRBJ1-1 provide the parts outside the CDR3, is EAGVAQSPRYKIIEKRQSVAFWCNPISGHATLYWYQQILGQGPKLLIQFQNNGVVDDSQLPKDRFSAERLKGVDSTLKIQPAKLEDSAVYLCASSLGPNTEAFFGQGTRLTVV.

This clonotype was observed a few times. The rearrangement links TRBV4-2 to TRBJ2-1; D might be TRBD2 (6 bases). The CDR3 loop spans 17 amino acids. Germline V CDR1 and CDR2: LGHNA, YNFKEQ. V lost 0 bases and J 0 bases, leaving 12 bases between the germline ends. CDR3 nucleotides: TGTGCCAGCAGCCAAGAGGCTATGGGGGGCTCCTACAATGAGCAGTTCTTC. It translates to CASSQEAMGGSYNEQFF.

This clonotype has at least ten counts. This chain links TRBV10-2 with TRBJ2-3, with D hard to call. Germline V gene sequence: CDR1 WSHSY, CDR2 SAAADI. The CDR3 runs to 8 residues. The CDR3 DNA sequence: TGCGCAGCCGGCACGCAGTATTTT. It specifies CAAGTQYF.

This clonotype was seen ten or more times. The rearrangement uses TRBV27 and TRBJ2-3, with no clear D. The length of the CDR3 is 15 residues. CDR1 is MNHEY, CDR2 SMNVEV, per germline (reference sequence). The V end lost 4 bases, the J end lost 4 bases, and 15 bases lay between the germline ends. Here the CDR3 reads CASSWIEDGSDTQYF. The CDR3 coding sequence is TGTGCCAGCAGTTGGATAGAGGACGGATCAGATACGCAGTATTTT.

This clonotype was counted only a few times. The J gene is TRBJ2-1, the V gene TRBV11-2, with a possible D match to TRBD2 (6 bases). CDR1 is SGHAT and CDR2 is FQNNGV in the germline V gene. V was trimmed by 1 base and J by 10 bases, leaving 11 bases between them. The length of the CDR3 is 13 residues. CDR3 loop: CASSLGRAGEQFF. Here the CDR3 DNA reads TGTGCCAGCAGCTTAGGTCGTGCGGGAGAGCAGTTCTTC.

This clonotype was observed a handful of times. The chain recombines TRBV6-1 with TRBJ2-1; 8 bases align to TRBD1. The J segment lost 3 bases and the V segment lost 7 bases, leaving 14 bases of the junction unmatched. The CDR3 spans 17 residues. Germline CDR1 reads MNHNS; CDR2 reads SASEGT. The CDR3 loop reads CASTRSAGTGNYNEQFF. In nucleotides, the CDR3 is TGTGCCAGCACCAGGAGCGCCGGGACAGGAAACTACAATGAGCAGTTCTTC.

The V gene is TRBV24-1, the J gene TRBJ2-1; the D gene is possibly TRBD2 (6 bases). V was pared by 1 base and J by 7 bases, with 13 bases between. Germline loops: CDR1 KGHDR, CDR2 SFDVKD. The CDR3 sequence is 15 residues long. As DNA, the CDR3 is TGTGCCACCAGTGATTTAGGAGGGAAAGGGAATGAGCAGTTCTTC. Translation: CATSDLGGKGNEQFF.

This clonotype was seen a handful of times. This rearrangement joins TRBV5-5 to TRBJ2-1; TRBD2 matches 11 bases. Looked up from germline, CDR1 is SGHKS and CDR2 is YYEKEE (reference sequence). This CDR3 spans 15 amino acids. V shed 0 bases, J shed 11 bases, and the junction held 7 bases outside the gene matches. The CDR3 region is CASSLGGLAGGKQFF. CDR3 sequence (DNA): TGTGCCAGCAGCTTGGGGGGCCTAGCGGGGGGCAAGCAGTTCTTC.

This clonotype was observed many times. CDR3 sequence reads: CASSIVGGGTDTQYF. DNA of the CDR3: TGTGCCAGTAGTATAGTCGGGGGGGGCACAGATACGCAGTATTTT. The chain combines TRBV19 with TRBJ2-3, with 8 positions matching TRBD2. The germline CDR1 and CDR2 sequences are LNHDA and SQIVND (reference sequence). The CDR3 covers 15 residues. The V and J ends lost 1 base and 1 base, in that order; junction bases with no gene match: 1.

This clonotype has only a few counts. J is TRBJ2-1 and V is TRBV4-2; no clear D. The CDR3 is 17 amino acids. V was trimmed by 3 bases and J by 0 bases, leaving 15 bases between them. CDR1 LGHNA and CDR2 YNFKEQ come from the germline V gene. CDR3: CASSQALISNSYNEQFF. In nucleotides, the CDR3 is TGTGCCAGCAGCCAGGCCCTCATTTCTAACTCCTACAATGAGCAGTTCTTC.

This clonotype was seen a few times. V and J are TRBV25-1 and TRBJ1-5, with no clear D. CDR1 and CDR2 from the germline V gene are MGHDK and SYGVNS. This CDR3 contains 14 residues. The V end lost 2 bases, the J end lost 4 bases, and 9 bases lay between the germline ends. For the CDR3, the DNA is TGTGCCAGCAGTGAACCCGGGTCTAATCAGCCCCAGCATTTT. Amino acid sequence: CASSEPGSNQPQHF.

In this sample, this clonotype turned up many times. The gene calls are TRBV15 and TRBJ2-1, with 7 bases fitting TRBD2. Trimming took 4 bases from V and 5 from J; bases not matched to a gene: 8. This CDR3 is built from 15 residues. Per germline, CDR1 LNHNV and CDR2 YYDKDF (reference sequence). CDR3 coding DNA: TGTGCCACCAGCAAAACAGCGGGGAGACACAATGAGCAGTTCTTC. Its translation: CATSKTAGRHNEQFF.

This clonotype was seen only a few times. This chain connects TRBV6-5 to TRBJ2-7; 11 positions agree with TRBD1. The V and J ends lost 2 bases and 4 bases, in that order; junction bases with no gene match: 7. Germline CDR1 and CDR2: MNHEY and SVGAGI. This CDR3 contains 16 residues. This CDR3 is CASSYRPGQGVYEQYF. The CDR3 DNA is TGTGCCAGCAGTTACCGACCGGGACAGGGGGTATACGAGCAGTACTTC.

This clonotype was recorded many times. This chain uses TRBV29-1 with TRBJ2-7, with no clear D. Germline loops: CDR1 SQVTM, CDR2 ANQGSEA. The CDR3 sequence is 13 residues long. With 1 base removed from V and 0 bases from J, the gap between germline ends came to 7 bases. In DNA form, the CDR3 reads TGCAGCGTTGAAGGCGGCGGCTCCTACGAGCAGTACTTC. It encodes CSVEGGGSYEQYF.

In this sample, this clonotype turned up many times. The rearrangement joins TRBV7-9 to TRBJ2-2, with TRBD1 matching 7 bases. The CDR3 runs 15 residues. The J segment lost 4 bases and the V segment lost 5 bases, leaving 7 bases of the junction unmatched. Per germline, CDR1 SEHNR and CDR2 FQNEAQ (reference sequence). CDR3 region: CASSAFQGVTGELFF. The CDR3 DNA sequence: TGTGCCAGCAGCGCCTTTCAGGGGGTCACCGGGGAGCTGTTTTTT.